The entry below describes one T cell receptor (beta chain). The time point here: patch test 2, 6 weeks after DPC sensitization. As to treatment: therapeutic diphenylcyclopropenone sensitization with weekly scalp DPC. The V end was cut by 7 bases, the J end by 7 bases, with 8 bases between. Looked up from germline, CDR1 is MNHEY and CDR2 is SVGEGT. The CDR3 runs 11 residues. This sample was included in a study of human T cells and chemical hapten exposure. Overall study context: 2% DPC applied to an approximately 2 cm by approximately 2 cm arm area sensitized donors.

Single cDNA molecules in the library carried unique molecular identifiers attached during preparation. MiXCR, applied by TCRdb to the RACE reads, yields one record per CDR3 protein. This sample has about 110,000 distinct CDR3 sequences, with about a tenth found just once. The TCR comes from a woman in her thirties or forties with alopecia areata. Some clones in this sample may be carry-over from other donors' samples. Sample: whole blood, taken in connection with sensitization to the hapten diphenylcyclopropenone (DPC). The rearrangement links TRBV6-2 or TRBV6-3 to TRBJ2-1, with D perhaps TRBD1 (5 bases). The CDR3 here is CASIDRNEQFF. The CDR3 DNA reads TGTGCCAGCATTGACAGAAATGAGCAGTTCTTC.